One and the same sample provided the 30 T cell receptor beta chains below, sequenced in a study of blood T cells in healthy people across ages. The use of a sample-barcoded 5' primer and a J-beta primer mix characterized a second PCR of roughly 7 to 12 cycles. One entry per CDR3 protein results from TCRdb running MiXCR on the 5' RACE reads. The data contain fewer than 800,000 distinct CDR3 sequences, roughly 21% of them singletons. The sample taken for sequencing was blood. These receptors were taken from a man between 70 and 80 years old in good health.

The V and J genes are TRBV12-3 or TRBV12-4 and TRBJ2-1; perhaps TRBD1 as D (6 bases). The J call may be mistaken, given a closer DNA end match to TRBJ2-5. The CDR3 consists of 14 residues. DNA of the CDR3: TGTGCCAGCAGTCCGCCCGGACAGCGGAAGACCCAGTACTTC. Translating it yields CASSPPGQRKTQYF.

The gene calls are TRBV5-1 and TRBJ2-1; a possible D gene is TRBD2 (6 bases). The ends were cut back, 0 bases at V and 8 bases at J, with 12 bases in the middle. The germline V gene encodes CDR1 SGHRS and CDR2 YFSETQ. CDR3 length: 14 residues. CDR3: CASSLAGPGDEQFF. As DNA, the CDR3 is TGCGCCAGCAGCTTGGCCGGTCCGGGGGATGAGCAGTTCTTC. Looking up the rest from reference TRBV5-1 and TRBJ2-1 gives the full variable domain: KAGVTQTPRYLIKTRGQQVTLSCSPISGHRSVSWYQQTPGQGLQFLFEYFSETQRNKGNFPGRFSGRQFSNSRSEMNVSTLELGDSALYLCASSLAGPGDEQFFGPGTRLTVL.

The V and J genes are TRBV30 and TRBJ1-5; D is unclear. Germline-derived CDR1 and CDR2 are GTSNPN and SVGIG (reference sequence). Between the trimmed V and J ends, which lost 7 bases and 2 bases, there was a span of 9 bases. This CDR3 spans 12 amino acids. The CDR3 here is CAFKDGNQPQHF. Here the CDR3 DNA reads TGTGCCTTCAAGGACGGCAATCAGCCCCAGCATTTT.

This clonotype occurred once. The chain has TRBV7-2 and TRBJ1-1, with TRBD1 matching over 11 bases. Losses at the gene ends were 8 bases for V and 1 base for J; bases not matched to a gene: 6. The CDR3 is 15 amino acids. Germline V lookup: CDR1 SGHTA, CDR2 FQGNSA. The CDR3 here is CASRTGGAGNTEAFF. The CDR3 DNA reads TGTGCCAGCCGGACAGGGGGCGCCGGGAACACTGAAGCTTTCTTT.

This clonotype turned up a few times. The chain combines TRBV6-1 with TRBJ2-5, with TRBD2 identical over 12 bases. Germline CDR1 is MNHNS and CDR2 is SASEGT. The CDR3 length is 15 residues. Trimming cost V 7 bases and J 5 bases; bases outside gene matches: 8. CDR3 amino acids: CASTSSGRAGETQYF. The CDR3 bases are TGTGCCAGCACATCTAGCGGGAGGGCCGGGGAGACCCAGTACTTC.

This sequence joins TRBV20-1 and TRBJ2-5; tentatively, D is TRBD1 or TRBD2 (5 bases each). With the DNA end fitting TRBJ2-1 better, the J assignment may be wrong. The germline gives CDR1 DFQATT, CDR2 SNEGSKA (reference sequence). The CDR3 runs 14 residues. The CDR3 nucleotides are TGCAGTTGTCCGGGACCCTCTTTAGACAATGAGCAGTTCTTC. Amino acids: CSCPGPSLDNEQFF.

This clonotype was seen a handful of times. V usage is TRBV14 and J usage is TRBJ2-3; 12 bases map to TRBD1. This CDR3 region has 17 residues. Trimming took 2 bases from V and 5 from J; bases not matched to a gene: 8. The germline V gene encodes CDR1 SGHDN and CDR2 FVKESK. CDR3 DNA: TGTGCCAGCAGCCAATTCGGGACAGGGGGCTTCAAAGATACGCAGTATTTT. It is translated as CASSQFGTGGFKDTQYF.

This clonotype was counted only a few times. The chain links TRBV20-1 to TRBJ2-7, with TRBD1 identical over 9 bases. Germline V gene data show CDR1 as DFQATT and CDR2 as SNEGSKA (reference sequence). This CDR3 is 13 amino acids long. For the CDR3, the DNA is TGCGGATTCCAGGGACAGGGAGAAAACGAGCAGTACTTC. Its translation: CGFQGQGENEQYF.

V is TRBV16 and J is TRBJ1-5, with 8 bases lining up with TRBD1. The J segment lost 12 bases and the V segment lost 4 bases, leaving 11 bases of the junction unmatched. CDR1 and CDR2 from the germline V gene are KGHSY and FQNENV. This CDR3 is 14 amino acids long. This CDR3 reads CASSPTPDRAGQHF. Here the CDR3 DNA reads TGTGCCAGCAGCCCGACTCCGGACAGGGCGGGCCAGCATTTT.

The DNA for the CDR3 is TGTGCCAGCAGCCAAGTTCATGAGCAGTTCTTC. Protein: CASSQVHEQFF. This chain joins TRBV3-1 and TRBJ2-1; D is ambiguous. The CDR3 loop spans 11 amino acids. Trimming removed 1 base from V and 8 bases from J, with 3 bases in between. Germline-derived CDR1 and CDR2 are LGHDT and YNNKEL (reference sequence).

Concerning this clonotype itself: Since a much larger clone is just one base distant, this may be a read error. The J gene is TRBJ2-4, the V gene TRBV7-9; no clear D gene. CDR1 is SEHNR, CDR2 FQNEAQ, per germline (reference sequence). The CDR3 consists of 13 residues. CDR3 amino acids: CANSPSSGNIQYF. The CDR3 DNA sequence: TGTGCCAACAGCCCGTCGTCCGGGAACATTCAGTACTTC.

There are a few counts of this clonotype. One end of the junction varies from germline; a read error may be responsible. The genes are TRBV6-5 and TRBJ2-7, with D unclear. The CDR3 length is 12 residues. Germline V lookup: CDR1 MNHEY, CDR2 SVGAGI. The CDR3 loop reads CASRHGTYEQHF. CDR3 DNA sequence: TGTGCCAGCCGACACGGAACCTACGAGCAGCACTTC.

Concerning this clonotype: A much larger clone lies a single base off, so this may be a read error. The rearrangement joins TRBV7-2 to TRBJ2-7; 10 bases map to TRBD2. With 1 base clipped from V and 10 bases from J, the junction kept 4 bases outside the gene matches. Per the germline V gene, CDR1 is SGHTA and CDR2 is FQGNSA. The CDR3 is 13 residues long. CDR3 sequence: CASSLDTSGTQYF. The CDR3 DNA is TGTGCCAGCAGCTTAGATACTAGCGGGACTCAGTACTTC.

This rearrangement joins TRBV6-5 to TRBJ1-1; TRBD1 matches 7 bases. Germline values: CDR1 MNHEY, CDR2 SVGAGI. V trimming: 6 bases; J trimming: 4 bases; junction bases outside the gene matches: 14. The CDR3 spans 16 residues. The CDR3 DNA is TGTGCCAGCAGCCGCGGGGGACTACAGGGGAGCACTGAAGCTTTCTTT. It specifies CASSRGGLQGSTEAFF.

V and J are TRBV4-1 and TRBJ2-1; 11 bases map to TRBD2. Germline CDR1 is MGHRA and CDR2 is YSYEKL. V was pared by 2 bases and J by 4 bases, with 7 bases of the junction left unmatched. This CDR3 contains 17 residues. The CDR3 DNA sequence: TGCGCCAGCAGCCAACCCACCGGGACTAGCGGATACAATGAGCAGTTCTTC. Residues: CASSQPTGTSGYNEQFF.

V and J are TRBV6-6 and TRBJ1-6; D not resolved. The V and J ends lost 5 bases and 11 bases respectively, with 16 bases between them. The CDR3 consists of 14 residues. From germline, CDR1 is MNHNY and CDR2 SVGAGI (reference sequence). Here the CDR3 reads CASSHDTSQPPLHF. The CDR3 DNA is TGTGCCAGCAGTCACGACACTTCCCAGCCACCCCTCCACTTT.

This clonotype was recorded a few times. The chain carries TRBV10-3 and TRBJ1-4, with unresolved D. The CDR3 sequence is 13 residues long. Trimming removed 5 bases from V and 3 bases from J, with 7 bases in between. Germline V CDR1 and CDR2: ENHRY, SYGVKD. This chain's CDR3 is CAISPQANEKLFF. CDR3 DNA sequence: TGTGCCATCAGTCCCCAGGCTAATGAAAAACTGTTTTTT.

The gene calls are TRBV5-1 and TRBJ2-5; tentative D call: TRBD1 (6 bases). With the DNA end fitting TRBJ2-7 better, the J assignment may be wrong. The germline V gene has CDR1 SGHRS and CDR2 YFSETQ. There are 15 residues in the CDR3. CDR3 protein: CASSFLVAGDYEQYV. The CDR3 nucleotides read TGCGCCAGCAGCTTTTTAGTGGCAGGGGACTACGAGCAGTACGTC.

This clonotype has just a few counts. The V call is TRBV12-3 or TRBV12-4, the J call TRBJ2-7; 11 positions match TRBD1. This CDR3 region has 16 residues. After removal of 6 bases from V and 2 bases from J, the junction contained 9 bases not matched to a gene. The CDR3 sequence: CASRRTGGTSTYEQYF. In DNA form, the CDR3 reads TGTGCCAGCAGGAGGACAGGGGGCACCTCTACCTACGAGCAGTACTTC.

This clonotype was observed many times. This chain joins TRBV28 and TRBJ2-4; 9 bases fit TRBD1. The length of the CDR3 is 13 residues. V gave up 6 bases and J gave up 4 bases; unmatched junction bases: 1. From germline, CDR1 is MDHEN and CDR2 SYDVKM. DNA of the CDR3: TGTGCCAGCAGACAGGGGGCAAAAAACATTCAGTACTTC. Its translation is CASRQGAKNIQYF.

This clonotype has a handful of counts. This chain links TRBV10-3 with TRBJ2-1; the D is unclear. The J call could be wrong; TRBJ2-7 is a better fit for the DNA end. The CDR3 covers 13 residues. The V gene's germline CDR1 is ENHRY and CDR2 SYGVKD. The CDR3 nucleotides are TGTGCCATCAGTGAGCCTCCGGGCGACGAGCAGTACTTC. The encoded protein is CAISEPPGDEQYF.

The chain is built from TRBV28 and TRBJ2-3, with 9 bases fitting TRBD2. The length of the CDR3 is 15 residues. Germline lookup yields CDR1 MDHEN and CDR2 SYDVKM. Germline trimming cut 4 bases from V and 2 bases from J; bases unmatched to any gene: 4. For the CDR3, the DNA is TGTGCCAGCAGTTCTAGCGGGGACAACACAGATACGCAGTATTTT. Amino acids: CASSSSGDNTDTQYF.

In this sample, this clonotype turned up a few times. The chain joins TRBV12-3 or TRBV12-4 to TRBJ1-4, with TRBD1 as a possible D gene (6 bases). This CDR3 is 16 amino acids long. Deletions cut 5 bases from V and 0 bases from J, with 13 bases between. CDR3 sequence (DNA): TGTGCCAGCAGTCGCCAGAAGGGGGCAACTAATGAAAAACTGTTTTTT. As protein: CASSRQKGATNEKLFF.

This clonotype was counted a few times. Being one base from a much bigger clone, this may be a read error. V is TRBV4-2 and J is TRBJ1-1; TRBD1 is a possible D gene (5 bases). This CDR3 has 12 amino acids. In germline, CDR1 is LGHNA, CDR2 YNFKEQ. The CDR3 is CASSQGGTEALF. The CDR3 nucleotides are TGTGCCAGCAGCCAAGGGGGGACTGAAGCTCTCTTT.

V and J are TRBV3-1 and TRBJ2-1; D assignment may be TRBD1 or TRBD2 (5 bases each). The V end lost 7 bases, the J end lost 6 bases, and 7 bases lay between the germline ends. CDR1 LGHDT and CDR2 YNNKEL come from the germline V gene (reference sequence). The CDR3 loop spans 11 amino acids. The CDR3 bases are TGTGCCAGCACAGGGAGCAATGAGCAGTTCTTC. Encoded protein: CASTGSNEQFF.

This clonotype was observed a few times. A read error may be the cause here, since a much bigger clone is one base away. J is TRBJ1-2 and V is TRBV20-1, with D perhaps TRBD1 (6 bases). The germline gives CDR1 DFQATT, CDR2 SNEGSKA (reference sequence). This CDR3 is 12 amino acids long. V was cut by 5 bases and J by 6 bases, with 13 bases left in between. DNA for the CDR3: TGCAGTGCTGCGGGGTGGGACAATGGCTACACCTTC. Residues: CSAAGWDNGYTF.

This clonotype was seen a few times. This chain connects TRBV6-1 to TRBJ1-1, with D perhaps matching TRBD1 (5 bases). The V and J ends lost 9 bases and 6 bases respectively, with 20 bases between them. Germline V gene lookup returns CDR1 MNHNS and CDR2 SASEGT. This CDR3 contains 14 residues. CDR3 sequence reads: CASTGGGEWAEAFF. The CDR3 bases are TGTGCCAGTACTGGGGGGGGAGAATGGGCTGAAGCTTTCTTT.

The chain uses TRBV20-1 and TRBJ2-5, with a possible D match to TRBD1 (5 bases). The J call may not be correct, given that the DNA end is closer to TRBJ2-1. This CDR3 is 13 amino acids long. Germline CDR1 and CDR2: DFQATT and SNEGSKA (reference sequence). Here the CDR3 reads CSAGSQGAWEQFF. The CDR3, as DNA: TGCAGTGCTGGGTCCCAAGGGGCGTGGGAGCAGTTCTTC.

This clonotype was detected a few times. The chain couples TRBV9 to TRBJ2-5; D assignment may be TRBD1 or TRBD2 (5 bases each). The J call is in doubt because the DNA end fits TRBJ2-1 better. Germline V gene sequence: CDR1 SGDLS, CDR2 YYNGEE. The CDR3 runs 16 residues. The CDR3 reads CASSVATSGLYNEQFF. CDR3 coding DNA: TGTGCCAGCAGCGTAGCTACCTCGGGGCTCTACAATGAGCAGTTCTTC.

This clonotype was seen many times. The DNA of the CDR3 is TGTGCCAGCAGCCAAACTCCTATCAGGGGATCCAAAAACATTCAGTACTTC. Protein: CASSQTPIRGSKNIQYF. V is TRBV3-1 and J is TRBJ2-4; D perhaps matches TRBD1 (6 bases). V lost 2 bases, J lost 2 bases, and 16 bases lay in between. Germline V lookup: CDR1 LGHDT, CDR2 YNNKEL (reference sequence). This CDR3 is 17 amino acids long.